What follows are 26 T cell receptor beta chains derived from one specimen sequenced in a study of regulatory T cells in long-lasting Graves disease. The authors built TCR beta libraries using iRepertoire HTBI primers and Arm-PCR of CDR3 regions. A single record per CDR3 protein comes from TCRdb applying MiXCR to the multiplex PCR reads. The sample gives roughly 510,000 distinct CDR3 sequences, roughly 16% of which show up once; more than 10% is in the top ten. Time point described: newly diagnosed GD, antithyroid drugs for less than 3 months. Construction of the TCR library relied on RNA isolated from PBMCs. These data also featured in a second study, about T cells in Graves' hyperthyroidism and ophthalmopathy.

The sample was peripheral blood mononuclear cells (PBMCs), taken at new diagnosis, from a patient treated with antithyroid drugs. The receptors were sampled from a man aged 18-30 years with Graves disease.

This clonotype was seen a handful of times. A clone one base away is much larger, so this may be a read error. The chain employs TRBV11-2 and TRBJ2-5; weak D call: TRBD2 (5 bases). The CDR3 is made up of 14 amino acids. Germline V gene sequence: CDR1 SGHAT, CDR2 FQNNGV. The germline V and J ends were trimmed by 7 bases and 5 bases, with 17 bases remaining between them. CDR3 nucleotides: TGTGCCAGCACCTTTGGCCTGGGAGCTGAGACCCAGTACTTC. It codes for CASTFGLGAETQYF.

This clonotype was detected a few times. The chain recombines TRBV20-1 with TRBJ2-3; D is unresolved. The CDR3 spans 11 residues. Per germline, CDR1 DFQATT and CDR2 SNEGSKA (reference sequence). CDR3 residues: CSLTGGDTQYF. The CDR3 DNA reads TGCAGCCTGACGGGCGGAGATACGCAGTATTTT.

V gene TRBV20-1 combines with J gene TRBJ2-7, with D perhaps given as TRBD1 or TRBD2 (6 bases each). Germline CDR1 and CDR2: DFQATT and SNEGSKA (reference sequence). This CDR3 has 13 residues. Trimming cost V 0 bases and J 7 bases, with 13 bases left between them. CDR3 bases: TGCAGTGCTAGAGATTGGGGGGCGGGAGAGCAGTACTTC. As protein: CSARDWGAGEQYF.

A word on this clonotype: A read error may explain this, as a much larger clone is one base away. This rearrangement joins TRBV5-1 to TRBJ1-1; D not certain. This CDR3 spans 15 amino acids. Germline V gives CDR1 SGHRS, CDR2 YFSETQ. V was cut by 4 bases and J by 1 base, with 14 bases left in between. CDR3 residues: CASSLDPDANTEAFF. In nucleotides, the CDR3 is TGCGCCAGCAGCCTTGATCCCGACGCGAACACTGAAGCTTTCTTT.

The V gene is TRBV28, the J gene TRBJ1-5; no clear D. The ends were cut back, 5 bases at V and 2 bases at J, with 13 bases in the middle. CDR1 is MDHEN, CDR2 SYDVKM, per germline. The CDR3 extends over 15 amino acids. The CDR3 region is CASSGPTRGNQPQHF. For the CDR3, the DNA is TGTGCCAGCAGTGGTCCTACTAGGGGCAATCAGCCCCAGCATTTT.

This clonotype was picked up a small number of times. V and J are TRBV5-1 and TRBJ2-1; 9 bases fit TRBD1. Germline CDR1 SGHRS, CDR2 YFSETQ. This CDR3 is 15 amino acids long. V was clipped by 3 bases and J by 1 base; unmatched bases: 2. The CDR3 here is CASSWGTGSYNEQFF. The CDR3 bases are TGCGCCAGCAGCTGGGGGACAGGGTCCTACAATGAGCAGTTCTTC.

The chain has TRBV6-1 and TRBJ1-1; D is uncertain. Germline CDR1 reads MNHNS; CDR2 reads SASEGT. The V end lost 5 bases, the J end lost 0 bases, and 10 bases lay between the germline ends. This CDR3 region has 14 residues. As DNA, the CDR3 is TGTGCCAGCAGTCGGAATGAGATGAACACTGAAGCTTTCTTT. It specifies CASSRNEMNTEAFF.

This clonotype was observed a few times. The chain uses TRBV19 and TRBJ1-6; a weak D match, TRBD1 (5 bases). Germline CDR1 LNHDA, CDR2 SQIVND (reference sequence). Trimming removed 1 base from V and 6 bases from J, with 13 bases in between. This CDR3 comprises 16 residues. The CDR3 sequence: CASSIGIQARNSPLHF. The DNA of the CDR3 is TGTGCCAGTAGTATAGGGATACAGGCGCGTAATTCACCCCTCCACTTT.

The chain couples TRBV28 to TRBJ1-1, with no clear D. The germline V and J ends were trimmed by 2 bases and 0 bases, with 19 bases remaining between them. This CDR3 comprises 18 residues. The V gene's germline CDR1 is MDHEN and CDR2 SYDVKM. The CDR3 DNA reads TGTGCCAGCAGTTTAGGCCCCTATTTCCCCCGGGTGAACACTGAAGCTTTCTTT. Translating gives CASSLGPYFPRVNTEAFF.

This clonotype was found a few times. The chain employs TRBV24-1 and TRBJ2-1, with a weak D call TRBD1 (5 bases). Trimming removed 2 bases at V and 3 bases at J, with 10 bases between. Germline CDR1 reads KGHDR; CDR2 reads SFDVKD. The CDR3 covers 15 residues. The CDR3 sequence: CATSDSDTLYNEQFF. CDR3 sequence (DNA): TGTGCCACCAGTGATTCGGACACCCTCTACAATGAGCAGTTCTTC.

The table lists this clonotype with many counts. CDR3 sequence reads: CASSYRVNTEAFF. As DNA, the CDR3 is TGTGCCAGCAGTTACCGGGTGAACACTGAAGCTTTCTTT. The rearrangement joins TRBV27 to TRBJ1-1; the D is unclear. Germline lookup yields CDR1 MNHEY and CDR2 SMNVEV (reference sequence). This CDR3 spans 13 amino acids. The V end was cut by 4 bases, the J end by 0 bases, with 6 bases between.

The chain carries TRBV29-1 and TRBJ1-2; 8 nucleotides agree with TRBD1. Looked up from germline, CDR1 is SQVTM and CDR2 is ANQGSEA. V lost 2 bases to trimming and J lost 6 bases; unmatched junction nucleotides: 2. CDR3 length: 12 amino acids. In DNA, the CDR3 is TGCAGCGTTGAAAGGACAGGGAATGGCTACACCTTC. Translation gives CSVERTGNGYTF.

The table lists this clonotype with many counts. The chain recombines TRBV5-1 with TRBJ2-1, with 9 bases identical to TRBD2. J lost 6 bases, V lost 0 bases, and 4 bases had no gene match. Germline V gene data show CDR1 as SGHRS and CDR2 as YFSETQ. The CDR3 sequence is 15 residues long. The CDR3 nucleotides read TGCGCCAGCAGCTTGGGGGCTAGCGGGATCAATGAGCAGTTCTTC. This encodes CASSLGASGINEQFF.

This clonotype was picked up many times. The CDR3 region has the DNA TGTGCAAACAGCGTTGCGGGTCAGCCCCAGCATTTT. It specifies CANSVAGQPQHF. The gene calls are TRBV28 and TRBJ1-5; D is unresolved. The CDR3 extends over 12 amino acids. CDR1 is MDHEN and CDR2 is SYDVKM in the germline V gene. The full variable domain, in which reference TRBV28 and TRBJ1-5 provide the parts outside the CDR3, is DVKVTQSSRYLVKRTGEKVFLECVQDMDHENMFWYRQDPGLGLRLIYFSYDVKMKEKGDIPEGYSVSREKKERFSLILESASTNQTSMYLCANSVAGQPQHFGDGTRLSIL.

Many counts were recorded for this clonotype. The chain is built from TRBV27 and TRBJ2-3, with 10 nucleotides matching TRBD2. The J segment lost 5 bases and the V segment lost 7 bases, leaving 9 bases of the junction unmatched. From germline, CDR1 is MNHEY and CDR2 SMNVEV (reference sequence). CDR3 length: 15 residues. This chain's CDR3 is CASTNPAGGGDTQYF. As DNA, the CDR3 is TGTGCCAGCACCAACCCAGCGGGAGGGGGAGATACGCAGTATTTT.

The gene calls are TRBV2 and TRBJ2-7, with TRBD1 identical over 7 bases. The CDR3 totals 16 residues. Germline V lookup: CDR1 SNHLY, CDR2 FYNNEI. V was pared by 7 bases and J by 5 bases, with 17 bases of the junction left unmatched. CDR3 sequence: CASNPKDRVFRHEQYF. DNA of the CDR3: TGTGCCAGCAACCCGAAAGACAGGGTTTTCAGGCACGAGCAGTACTTC.

The table lists this clonotype with many counts. J is TRBJ2-2 and V is TRBV29-1, with 11 nucleotides matching TRBD2. Germline CDR1 SQVTM, CDR2 ANQGSEA. V was clipped by 5 bases and J by 8 bases; unmatched bases: 7. The CDR3 runs 14 residues. CDR3 nucleotide sequence: TGCAGCGTTTTAGCGGGAGGGCCAGGGGGGGAGCTGTTTTTT. It translates to CSVLAGGPGGELFF.

CDR3 nucleotide sequence: TGTGCCAGCAGTTTCTTCCGAGCGGGAGTGTACAATGAGCAGTTCTTC. This gives the protein CASSFFRAGVYNEQFF. The chain carries TRBV28 and TRBJ2-1; 8 bases fit TRBD2. V lost 3 bases to trimming and J lost 4 bases; unmatched junction nucleotides: 8. The CDR3 is 16 amino acids. Germline-derived CDR1 and CDR2 are MDHEN and SYDVKM.

This chain joins TRBV5-6 and TRBJ1-5; no clear D. CDR1 and CDR2 (germline): SGHDT, YYEEEE. The CDR3 sequence is 17 residues long. V was shortened by 4 bases and J by 3 bases, with 20 bases between the two germline ends. The CDR3 coding sequence is TGTGCCAGCAGCCAAGGACGCCTGAACCAAGACAATCAGCCCCAGCATTTT. Protein: CASSQGRLNQDNQPQHF. Full variable domain (outside the CDR3, taken from reference TRBV5-6 and TRBJ1-5): DAGVTQSPTHLIKTRGQQVTLRCSPKSGHDTVSWYQQALGQGPQFIFQYYEEEERQRGNFPDRFSGHQFPNYSSELNVNALLLGDSALYLCASSQGRLNQDNQPQHFGDGTRLSIL.

This clonotype has at least ten counts. The V call is TRBV6-2 or TRBV6-3, the J call TRBJ1-4; D might be TRBD1 (6 bases). In germline, CDR1 is MNHEY, CDR2 SVGEGT. The V gene lost 4 bases and the J gene lost 8 bases, with 8 bases spanning the gap. The CDR3 is 12 residues long. The chain's CDR3 is CASSSGTEKLFF. In DNA form, the CDR3 reads TGTGCCAGCAGTTCCGGGACAGAAAAACTGTTTTTT.

The V call is TRBV5-1, the J call TRBJ2-1, with 7 bases aligning to TRBD2. Germline assignment: CDR1 SGHRS and CDR2 YFSETQ. The V gene end was trimmed by 4 bases and the J gene end by 3 bases; junction bases not matched to a gene: 7. This CDR3 region has 15 residues. CDR3 coding DNA: TGCGCCAGCAGCCAGGAACTAGCGATCTACAATGAGCAGTTCTTC. This codes for CASSQELAIYNEQFF.

This clonotype has more than one count but fewer than ten. CDR3 loop: CSVVPANEQFF. The CDR3 nucleotides are TGCAGCGTTGTGCCGGCCAATGAGCAGTTCTTC. The rearrangement uses TRBV29-1 and TRBJ2-1; no clear D. The germline gives CDR1 SQVTM, CDR2 ANQGSEA. The length of the CDR3 is 11 residues. V lost 4 bases and J 6 bases, leaving 7 bases between the germline ends.

The sample holds many counts of this clonotype. At one end, the junction sequence differs from germline, possibly due to a read error. The chain has TRBV5-1 and TRBJ1-5; D uncertain. Germline V CDR1 and CDR2: SGHRS, YFSETQ. The CDR3 loop spans 13 amino acids. The CDR3 sequence: CASSLGRNQPQHF. The CDR3, as DNA: TGTGCCAGCAGTTTGGGAAGGAATCAGCCCCAGCATTTT.

The chain has TRBV19 and TRBJ2-1; no firm D call. The CDR3 extends over 13 amino acids. The ends were cut back, 1 base at V and 9 bases at J, with 10 bases in the middle. Germline values: CDR1 LNHDA, CDR2 SQIVND (reference sequence). CDR3 sequence: CASSIVGRPEQFF. CDR3 coding DNA: TGTGCCAGTAGTATAGTCGGCCGACCTGAGCAGTTCTTC.

This clonotype was seen a handful of times. V is TRBV7-9 and J is TRBJ2-7, with D possibly matching TRBD1 (5 bases). Trimming left V 6 bases short and J 6 bases short, with 18 bases between. Germline V gene lookup returns CDR1 SEHNR and CDR2 FQNEAQ (reference sequence). CDR3 length: 14 amino acids. The CDR3 DNA is TGTGCCAGCAGTACCTCCAAGGCAGGGATCGAGCAGTACTTC. Residues: CASSTSKAGIEQYF.

In this sample, this clonotype turned up many times. The V call is TRBV28, the J call TRBJ2-3; TRBD1 matches 9 bases. Germline V CDR1 and CDR2: MDHEN, SYDVKM. Trimming at V came to 7 bases and at J to 3 bases, leaving 11 bases not matched to a gene. The CDR3 runs to 16 residues. CDR3 DNA sequence: TGTGCCAGCACTCAGACCGGGACAGGGAGGACAGATACGCAGTATTTT. It translates to CASTQTGTGRTDTQYF.